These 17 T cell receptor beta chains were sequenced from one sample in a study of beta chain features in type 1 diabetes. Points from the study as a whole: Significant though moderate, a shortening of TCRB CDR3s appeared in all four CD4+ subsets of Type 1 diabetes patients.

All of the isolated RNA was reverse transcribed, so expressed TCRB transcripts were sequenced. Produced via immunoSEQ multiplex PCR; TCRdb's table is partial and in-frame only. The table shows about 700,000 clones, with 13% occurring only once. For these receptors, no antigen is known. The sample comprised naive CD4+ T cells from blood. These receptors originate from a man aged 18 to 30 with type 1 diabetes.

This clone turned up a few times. In nucleotides, the CDR3 is TGCGCCAGCAGCCTAACAGGGGGCCGTCAGCCCCAGCATTTT. This gives the protein CASSLTGGRQPQHF. The gene calls are TRBV5-1 and TRBJ1-5; TRBD1 matches at 9 bases. The CDR3 is 14 residues long. Germline CDR1 SGHRS, CDR2 YFSETQ. Trimming cost V 4 bases and J 6 bases; bases outside gene matches: 5.

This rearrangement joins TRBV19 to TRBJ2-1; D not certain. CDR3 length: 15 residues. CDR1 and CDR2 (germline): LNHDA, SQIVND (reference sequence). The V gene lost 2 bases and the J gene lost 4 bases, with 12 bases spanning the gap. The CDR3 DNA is TGTGCCAGTAGTATAAGGACGTCCGAATACAATGAGCAGTTCTTC. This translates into CASSIRTSEYNEQFF.

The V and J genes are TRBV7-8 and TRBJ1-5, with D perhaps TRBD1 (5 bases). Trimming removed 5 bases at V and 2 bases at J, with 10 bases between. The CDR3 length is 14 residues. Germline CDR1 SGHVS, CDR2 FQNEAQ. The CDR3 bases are TGTGCCAGCAGCGCGCGGGACGGCAATCAGCCCCAGCATTTT. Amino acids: CASSARDGNQPQHF.

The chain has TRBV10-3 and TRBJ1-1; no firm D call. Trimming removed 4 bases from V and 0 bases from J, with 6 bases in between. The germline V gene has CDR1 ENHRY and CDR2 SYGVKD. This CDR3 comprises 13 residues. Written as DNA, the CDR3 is TGTGCCATCAGTGGCAGCCTGAACACTGAAGCTTTCTTT. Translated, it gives CAISGSLNTEAFF.

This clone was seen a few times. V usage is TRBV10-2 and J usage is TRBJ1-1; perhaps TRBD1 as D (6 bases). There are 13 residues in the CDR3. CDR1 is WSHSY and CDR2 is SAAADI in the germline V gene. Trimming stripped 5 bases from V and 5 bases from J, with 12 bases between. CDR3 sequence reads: CASSTQGLTEAFF. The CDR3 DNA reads TGCGCCAGCAGTACCCAGGGGCTGACTGAAGCTTTCTTT.

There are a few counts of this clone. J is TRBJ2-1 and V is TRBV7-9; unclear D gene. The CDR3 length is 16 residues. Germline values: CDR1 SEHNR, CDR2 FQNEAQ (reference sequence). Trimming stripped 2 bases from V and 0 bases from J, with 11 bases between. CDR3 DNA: TGTGCCAGCAGCTTATATCGCTCGAGCTCCTACAATGAGCAGTTCTTC. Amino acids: CASSLYRSSSYNEQFF.

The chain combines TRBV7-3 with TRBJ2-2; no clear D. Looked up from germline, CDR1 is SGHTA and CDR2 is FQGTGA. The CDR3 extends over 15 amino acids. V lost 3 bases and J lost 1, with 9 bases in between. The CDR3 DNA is TGTGCCAGCAGCTTTGCCCCCGGGAACACCGGGGAGCTGTTTTTT. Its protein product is CASSFAPGNTGELFF. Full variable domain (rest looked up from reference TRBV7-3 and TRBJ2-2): GAGVSQTPSNKVTEKGKYVELRCDPISGHTALYWYRQSLGQGPEFLIYFQGTGAADDSGLPNDRFFAVRPEGSVSTLKIQRTERGDSAVYLCASSFAPGNTGELFFGEGSRLTVL.

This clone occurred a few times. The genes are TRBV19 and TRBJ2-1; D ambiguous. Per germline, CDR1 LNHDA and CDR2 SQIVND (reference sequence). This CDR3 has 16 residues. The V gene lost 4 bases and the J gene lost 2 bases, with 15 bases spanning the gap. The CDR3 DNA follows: TGTGCCAGTAGTACCTTAGCTAACGGACCCTACAATGAGCAGTTCTTC. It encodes CASSTLANGPYNEQFF.

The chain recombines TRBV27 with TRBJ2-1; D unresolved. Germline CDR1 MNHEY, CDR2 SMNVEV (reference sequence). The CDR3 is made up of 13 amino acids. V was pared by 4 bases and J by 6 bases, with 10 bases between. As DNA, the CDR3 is TGTGCCAGCAGTTCCGGACGGCTCAATGAGCAGTTCTTC. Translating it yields CASSSGRLNEQFF.

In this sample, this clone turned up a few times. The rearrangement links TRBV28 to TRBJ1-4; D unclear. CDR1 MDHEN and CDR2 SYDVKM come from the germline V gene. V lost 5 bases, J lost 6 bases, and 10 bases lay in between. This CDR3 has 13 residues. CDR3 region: CASSDPFYEKLFF. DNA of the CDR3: TGTGCCAGCAGTGACCCCTTTTATGAAAAACTGTTTTTT.

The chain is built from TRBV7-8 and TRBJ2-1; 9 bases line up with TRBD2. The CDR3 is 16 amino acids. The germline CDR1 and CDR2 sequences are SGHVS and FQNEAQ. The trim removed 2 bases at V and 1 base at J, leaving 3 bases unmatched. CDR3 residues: CASSLPAGGSYNEQFF. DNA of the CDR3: TGTGCCAGCAGCTTACCAGCGGGGGGATCCTACAATGAGCAGTTCTTC.

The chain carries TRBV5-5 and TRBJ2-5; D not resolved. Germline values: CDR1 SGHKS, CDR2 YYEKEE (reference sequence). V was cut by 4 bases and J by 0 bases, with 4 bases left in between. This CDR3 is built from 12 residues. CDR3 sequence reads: CASSQYQETQYF. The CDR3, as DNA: TGTGCCAGCAGCCAGTACCAAGAGACCCAGTACTTC.

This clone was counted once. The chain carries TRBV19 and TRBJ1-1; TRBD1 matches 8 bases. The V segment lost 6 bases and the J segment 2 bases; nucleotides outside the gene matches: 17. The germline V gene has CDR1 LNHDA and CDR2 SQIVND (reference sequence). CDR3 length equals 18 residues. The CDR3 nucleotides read TGTGCCAGTAGCCCAGGAGCCCAGGGGGCATATGGAAACACTGAAGCTTTCTTT. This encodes CASSPGAQGAYGNTEAFF.

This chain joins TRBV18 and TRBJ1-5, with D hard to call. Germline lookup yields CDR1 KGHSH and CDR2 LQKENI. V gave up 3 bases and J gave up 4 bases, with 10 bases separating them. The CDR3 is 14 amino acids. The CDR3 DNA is TGTGCCAGCTCACCTAGCCAGGAGAATCAGCCCCAGCATTTT. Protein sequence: CASSPSQENQPQHF.

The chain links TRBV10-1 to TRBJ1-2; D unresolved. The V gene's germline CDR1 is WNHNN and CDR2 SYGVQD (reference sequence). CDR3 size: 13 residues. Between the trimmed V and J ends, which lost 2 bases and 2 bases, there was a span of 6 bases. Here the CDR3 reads CASSENSNYGYTF. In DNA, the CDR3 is TGCGCCAGCAGTGAGAACAGCAACTATGGCTACACCTTC.

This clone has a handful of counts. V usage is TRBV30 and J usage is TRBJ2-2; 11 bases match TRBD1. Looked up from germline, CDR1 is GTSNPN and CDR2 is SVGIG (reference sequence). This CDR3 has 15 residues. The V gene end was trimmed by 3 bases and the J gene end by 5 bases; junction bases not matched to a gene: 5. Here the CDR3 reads CAWSWTGGWTGELFF. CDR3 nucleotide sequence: TGTGCCTGGAGCTGGACAGGGGGCTGGACCGGGGAGCTGTTTTTT. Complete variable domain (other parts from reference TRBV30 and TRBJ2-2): SQTIHQWPATLVQPVGSPLSLECTVEGTSNPNLYWYRQAAGRGLQLLFYSVGIGQISSEVPQNLSASRPQDRQFILSSKKLLLSDSGFYLCAWSWTGGWTGELFFGEGSRLTVL.

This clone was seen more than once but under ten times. In DNA, the CDR3 is TGTGCCAGCAGCCGCATCGGGACAGGGTTTACCTACGAGCAGTACTTC. It is translated as CASSRIGTGFTYEQYF. The chain combines TRBV14 with TRBJ2-7; 9 bases match TRBD1. The CDR3 consists of 16 residues. V gave up 4 bases and J gave up 2 bases; unmatched junction bases: 9. Germline lookup yields CDR1 SGHDN and CDR2 FVKESK.